This TCR beta chain was identified during a study of OX40 agonist ivuxolimab in advanced cancers. Study as a whole: Previous treatment with anti-PD-1, anti-PD-L1 or anti-CTLA-4 therapy was allowed; under 50% had received some. Partial responses were recorded for three patients, including one with hepatocellular carcinoma and two with cutaneous melanoma.

This clone occurred once. The target antigen is unknown. Anyone with autoimmune disease history or systemic immunosuppression was excluded. The repertoire was sequenced with immunoSEQ multiplex PCR; TCRdb's copy has only in-frame clones and lacks some. The sample has 50,000 to 65,000 clones, approximately 91% seen once; the top ten hold approximately 4.8%. Trimming cost V 1 base and J 7 bases; bases outside gene matches: 7. This CDR3 comprises 16 residues. In germline, CDR1 is KGHSH, CDR2 LQKENI. Study observations and caveats: CD4+ T cells averaged fewer expanded clones than CD8+ T cells.

This sequence was found in an adult with an advanced solid tumor such as melanoma, head and neck, liver or kidney cancer. The material was CD4+ or CD8+ T cells sorted from blood, obtained in a trial of the OX40 agonist ivuxolimab. This chain uses TRBV18 with TRBJ1-2; 12 nucleotides match TRBD1. The CDR3 bases are TGTGCCAGCTCACCACTTGGGACAGGGGGCCGTGGTGGCTACACCTTC. The encoded protein is CASSPLGTGGRGGYTF.